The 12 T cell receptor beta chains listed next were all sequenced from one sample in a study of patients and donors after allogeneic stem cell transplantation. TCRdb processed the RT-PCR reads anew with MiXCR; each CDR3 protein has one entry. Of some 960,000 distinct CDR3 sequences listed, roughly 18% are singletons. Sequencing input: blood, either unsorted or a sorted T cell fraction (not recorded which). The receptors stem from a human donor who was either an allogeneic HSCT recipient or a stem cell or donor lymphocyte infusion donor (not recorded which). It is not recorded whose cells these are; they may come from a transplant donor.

The CDR3 protein is CASSPRGDTTNEKLFF. The CDR3 DNA reads as TGCGCCAGCAGCCCTAGGGGGGATACAACTAATGAAAAACTGTTTTTT. The chain uses TRBV5-1 and TRBJ1-4; D possibly corresponds to TRBD1 (6 bases). The ends were cut back, 4 bases at V and 0 bases at J, with 13 bases in the middle. Germline loops: CDR1 SGHRS, CDR2 YFSETQ. The CDR3 is 16 amino acids.

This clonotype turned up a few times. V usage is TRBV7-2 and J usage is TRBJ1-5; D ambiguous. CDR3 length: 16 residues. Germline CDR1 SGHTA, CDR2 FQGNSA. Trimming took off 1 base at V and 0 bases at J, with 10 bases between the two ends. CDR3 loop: CASSLVAWDSNQPQHF. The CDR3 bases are TGTGCCAGCAGCTTAGTCGCTTGGGATAGCAATCAGCCCCAGCATTTT.

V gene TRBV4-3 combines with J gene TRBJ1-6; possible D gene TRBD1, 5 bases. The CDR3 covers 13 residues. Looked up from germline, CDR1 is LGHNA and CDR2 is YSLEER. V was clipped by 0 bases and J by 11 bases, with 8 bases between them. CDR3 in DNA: TGCGCCAGCAGCCAAGAGACAGAGACACCCCTCCACTTT. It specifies CASSQETETPLHF.

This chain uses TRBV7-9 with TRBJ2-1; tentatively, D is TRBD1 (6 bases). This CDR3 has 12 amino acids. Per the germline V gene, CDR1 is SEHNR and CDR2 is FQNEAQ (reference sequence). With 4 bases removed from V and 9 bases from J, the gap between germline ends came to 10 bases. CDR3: CASSSGVPEQFF. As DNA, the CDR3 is TGTGCCAGCAGCTCAGGGGTTCCTGAGCAGTTCTTC.

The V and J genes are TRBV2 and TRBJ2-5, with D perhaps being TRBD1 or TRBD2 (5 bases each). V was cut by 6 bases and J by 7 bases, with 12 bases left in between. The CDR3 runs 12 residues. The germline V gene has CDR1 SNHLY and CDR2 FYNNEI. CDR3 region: CASRGTIGTQYF. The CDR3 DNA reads TGTGCCAGCAGGGGGACGATCGGGACCCAGTACTTC.

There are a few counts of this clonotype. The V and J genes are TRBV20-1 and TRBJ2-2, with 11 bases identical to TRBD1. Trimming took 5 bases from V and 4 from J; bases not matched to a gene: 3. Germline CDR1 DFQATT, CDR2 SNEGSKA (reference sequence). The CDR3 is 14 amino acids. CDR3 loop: CSAPGTGGTGELFF. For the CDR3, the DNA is TGCAGTGCTCCCGGGACAGGGGGCACCGGGGAGCTGTTTTTT.

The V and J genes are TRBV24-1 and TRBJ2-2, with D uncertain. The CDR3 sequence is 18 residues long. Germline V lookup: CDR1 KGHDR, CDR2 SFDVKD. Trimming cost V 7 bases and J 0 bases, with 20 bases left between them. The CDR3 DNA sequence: TGTGCCACCAGGGACGTCCTAATGTCACACGCGAACACCGGGGAGCTGTTTTTT. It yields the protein CATRDVLMSHANTGELFF.

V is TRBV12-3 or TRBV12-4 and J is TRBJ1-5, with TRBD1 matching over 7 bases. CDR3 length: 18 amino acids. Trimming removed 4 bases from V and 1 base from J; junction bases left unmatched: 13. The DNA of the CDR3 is TGTGCCAGCAGTTCTGACAGGGCGCCCGGGATAAGCAATCAGCCCCAGCATTTT. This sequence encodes CASSSDRAPGISNQPQHF.

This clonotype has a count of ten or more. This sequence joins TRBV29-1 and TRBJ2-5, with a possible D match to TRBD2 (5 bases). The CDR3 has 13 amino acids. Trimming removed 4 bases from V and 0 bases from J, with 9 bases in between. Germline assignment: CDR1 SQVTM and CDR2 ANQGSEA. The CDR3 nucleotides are TGCAGCGTTGCCCCGGGAAACCAAGAGACCCAGTACTTC. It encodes CSVAPGNQETQYF.

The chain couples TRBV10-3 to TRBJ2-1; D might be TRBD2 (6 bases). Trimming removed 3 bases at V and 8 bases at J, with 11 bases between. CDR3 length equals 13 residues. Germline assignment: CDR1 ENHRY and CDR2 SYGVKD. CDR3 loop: CAISDLWGDEQFF. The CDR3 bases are TGTGCCATCAGTGATTTATGGGGGGATGAGCAGTTCTTC.

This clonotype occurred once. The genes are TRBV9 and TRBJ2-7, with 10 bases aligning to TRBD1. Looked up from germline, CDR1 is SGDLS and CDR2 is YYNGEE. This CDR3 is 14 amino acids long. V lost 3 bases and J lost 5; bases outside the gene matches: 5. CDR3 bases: TGTGCCAGCAGCGCCGCGGGACAGGGGCACGAGCAGTACTTC. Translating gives CASSAAGQGHEQYF.

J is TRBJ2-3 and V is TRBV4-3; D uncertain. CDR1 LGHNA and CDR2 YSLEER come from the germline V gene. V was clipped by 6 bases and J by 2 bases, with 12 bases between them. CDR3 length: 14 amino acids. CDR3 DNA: TGCGCCAGCAGTCGGTCCCGGGCCACAGATACGCAGTATTTT. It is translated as CASSRSRATDTQYF.